The clone carrying this T cell receptor beta chain occurred many times. Its antigen is still unknown. Germline lookup yields CDR1 SQVTM and CDR2 ANQGSEA. CDR3 length: 13 amino acids. V dropped 5 bases and J dropped 7 bases, with 18 bases sitting between them. This sample is drawn from a study of post-analysis software for immune sequencing data. Study-level points and caveats: A handful of TRBV segments were significantly more frequent in patients than in controls. TRBV5-6, TRBV5-1 and TRBV20-1 were among these segments.

TCR beta libraries were prepared from cDNA with unique molecular identifiers. A single record per CDR3 protein comes from TCRdb applying MiXCR to the PCR reads. The sample has 180,000 or so distinct CDR3 sequences; 29% are singletons. Sequenced material: blood. V gene TRBV29-1 combines with J gene TRBJ2-7; TRBD2 is a possible D gene (6 bases). This clonotype originated in a girl aged 2-17 years with multiple sclerosis. CDR3 sequence reads: CSVQPGTGREQYF. The CDR3 coding sequence is TGCAGCGTTCAGCCAGGGACTGGAAGGGAGCAGTACTTC.